The source of this T cell receptor (beta chain) is a study of blood T cell repertoires in COVID-19. Original processing methods: For nucleated cells, counts were estimated from reference gene primer amplification. Sequenced by immunoSEQ multiplex PCR; TCRdb stores in-frame clones only, minus some. V, J and clone size are those of that table, while D and trimming were read from the DNA. The repertoire consists of roughly 250,000 clones, with around 83% occurring once and the leading ten covering about 1.5%. The CDR3 totals 16 residues. CDR1 LNHDA and CDR2 SQIVND come from the germline V gene (reference sequence). The junction had 9 bases not matched to a gene; V was cut back by 7 bases and J by 4 bases.

Sequences were obtained from peripheral blood. The chain joins TRBV19 to TRBJ2-2; TRBD2 agrees at 10 bases. This receptor was taken from a woman in her 40s who had recovered from COVID-19. DNA of the CDR3: TGTGCCAGTAATCCAGAGCGGGGGGGCGTCACCGGGGAGCTGTTTTTT. This translates into CASNPERGGVTGELFF.